This entry lists 26 T cell receptor beta chains sequenced from one sample in a study of graft-versus-host responses after intestinal transplantation (dated by TCRdb to 2020 to 2022). The method was the immunoSEQ multiplex PCR assay. The table was pulled from immuneACCESS by TCRdb, which kept in-frame rearrangements only. Such tables lose some clones; where checked, under half of the loss comes from unresolved V genes, and the rest has no known cause. The sample yields 13,000 or so clones; 70% to 85% were counted once. The top ten constitute 7% to 9.5% of the sample. The source was PBMCs, collected approximately 320 days after intestinal transplant. These receptors all come from a human patient who received an intestinal transplant, so some T cells may come from the graft donor.

The chain joins TRBV6-5 to TRBJ2-7; D perhaps matches TRBD1 (6 bases). The germline V gene has CDR1 MNHEY and CDR2 SVGAGI. CDR3 length: 15 amino acids. Trimming left V 5 bases short and J 0 bases short, with 14 bases between. In nucleotides, the CDR3 is TGTGCCAGCAGTCGCTTTCGGGACAACTCCTACGAGCAGTACTTC. It codes for CASSRFRDNSYEQYF.

The chain combines TRBV7-9 with TRBJ2-1, with TRBD1 matching over 9 bases. The CDR3 has 13 amino acids. V was pared by 11 bases and J by 7 bases, with 9 bases of the junction left unmatched. In germline, CDR1 is SEHNR, CDR2 FQNEAQ (reference sequence). The CDR3 is CASTGGFVNEQFF. CDR3 coding DNA: TGTGCCTCGACAGGGGGGTTTGTAAATGAGCAGTTCTTC.

J is TRBJ2-3 and V is TRBV28; D unresolved. This CDR3 spans 15 amino acids. The germline V gene encodes CDR1 MDHEN and CDR2 SYDVKM. V was pared by 2 bases and J by 2 bases, with 11 bases between. CDR3 DNA sequence: TGTGCCAGCAGTTTACCCCGTTGGACCACAGATACGCAGTATTTT. It codes for CASSLPRWTTDTQYF.

The chain employs TRBV7-3 and TRBJ2-1; TRBD2 matches at 8 bases. Unmatched junction bases numbered 7, after V lost 3 bases and J lost 0 bases. Looked up from germline, CDR1 is SGHTA and CDR2 is FQGTGA. The CDR3 covers 17 residues. The CDR3 nucleotides are TGTGCCAGCAGCTTTTTGCCCGGGACTAGCTCCTACAATGAGCAGTTCTTC. This gives the protein CASSFLPGTSSYNEQFF.

Regarding this clone: Other DNA sequences in this sample translate to the same CDR3. The chain joins TRBV19 to TRBJ2-2, with unresolved D. V dropped 6 bases and J dropped 0 bases, with 5 bases sitting between them. The CDR3 runs 13 residues. Germline CDR1 is LNHDA and CDR2 is SQIVND (reference sequence). The CDR3 spells CASSLSNTGELFF. The CDR3 DNA reads as TGTGCCAGTAGCCTTTCGAACACCGGGGAGCTGTTTTTT.

The CDR3, as DNA: TGTGCCAGTAGTCTGGGGACGATGGCTGGCTACACCTTC. It specifies CASSLGTMAGYTF. This rearrangement joins TRBV19 to TRBJ1-2; D is possibly TRBD1 (5 bases). Germline CDR1 and CDR2: LNHDA and SQIVND (reference sequence). The CDR3 is 13 residues long. Trimming cost V 5 bases and J 7 bases, with 14 bases left between them.

The rearrangement links TRBV28 to TRBJ2-1; D gene ambiguous. CDR1 is MDHEN and CDR2 is SYDVKM in the germline V gene. There are 13 residues in the CDR3. With 2 bases removed from V and 9 bases from J, the gap between germline ends came to 11 bases. Here the CDR3 DNA reads TGTGCCAGCAGTTTAAGCGTGGCCGTTGAGCAGTTCTTC. Translating it yields CASSLSVAVEQFF.

The chain has TRBV27 and TRBJ2-5, with D unclear. In germline, CDR1 is MNHEY, CDR2 SMNVEV (reference sequence). Trimming shortened V by 1 base and J by 4 bases, and 1 base separated the two germline ends. The length of the CDR3 is 11 residues. This CDR3 is CASSLLETQYF. In nucleotides, the CDR3 is TGTGCCAGCAGTTTATTAGAGACCCAGTACTTC.

This clone has only one observation. The V gene is TRBV5-1, the J gene TRBJ2-7, with D possibly being TRBD1 (5 bases). The length of the CDR3 is 14 residues. V dropped 0 bases and J dropped 5 bases, with 12 bases sitting between them. CDR1 and CDR2 from the germline V gene are SGHRS and YFSETQ. CDR3 coding DNA: TGCGCCAGCAGCTTGGACGGCAGGGCCAACGAGCAGTACTTC. This sequence encodes CASSLDGRANEQYF. The whole variable domain, filled in from reference TRBV5-1 and TRBJ2-7, reads KAGVTQTPRYLIKTRGQQVTLSCSPISGHRSVSWYQQTPGQGLQFLFEYFSETQRNKGNFPGRFSGRQFSNSRSEMNVSTLELGDSALYLCASSLDGRANEQYFGPGTRLTVT.

This clone was seen a handful of times. V is TRBV27 and J is TRBJ1-2; tentative D call: TRBD1 (5 bases). CDR1 MNHEY and CDR2 SMNVEV come from the germline V gene (reference sequence). V was cut by 7 bases and J by 2 bases, with 17 bases left in between. The CDR3 is made up of 15 amino acids. The CDR3 bases are TGTGCCAGCACCCGATTCGGGACGGAAAACTATGGCTACACCTTC. Its translation is CASTRFGTENYGYTF.

The J gene is TRBJ1-5, the V gene TRBV5-1, with a weak D call TRBD1 (5 bases). Germline lookup yields CDR1 SGHRS and CDR2 YFSETQ. V was clipped by 4 bases and J by 4 bases, with 15 bases between them. The CDR3 runs to 15 residues. CDR3 bases: TGCGCCAGCAGCCCCTGGGGAGGGGATAATCAGCCCCAGCATTTT. Translating it yields CASSPWGGDNQPQHF. The full variable domain, completed using reference TRBV5-1 and TRBJ1-5, is KAGVTQTPRYLIKTRGQQVTLSCSPISGHRSVSWYQQTPGQGLQFLFEYFSETQRNKGNFPGRFSGRQFSNSRSEMNVSTLELGDSALYLCASSPWGGDNQPQHFGDGTRLSIL.

In this sample, this clone turned up a few times. The chain carries TRBV27 and TRBJ2-7; D unclear. The CDR3 is made up of 14 amino acids. With 2 bases removed from V and 2 bases from J, the gap between germline ends came to 10 bases. The germline V gene encodes CDR1 MNHEY and CDR2 SMNVEV (reference sequence). CDR3 nucleotide sequence: TGTGCCAGCAGTTTACTAGGGCAACCCTACGAGCAGTACTTC. Translation gives CASSLLGQPYEQYF.

V usage is TRBV28 and J usage is TRBJ2-6, with D possibly called TRBD1 or TRBD2 (5 bases each). CDR1 is MDHEN, CDR2 SYDVKM, per germline. The ends were cut back, 3 bases at V and 2 bases at J, with 14 bases in the middle. The CDR3 is 17 amino acids. The DNA for the CDR3 is TGTGCCAGCAGTTTCGGGGCAGGCCCCCCTGGGGCCAACGTCCTGACTTTC. Protein: CASSFGAGPPGANVLTF.

V and J are TRBV9 and TRBJ2-7; no reliable D call. The ends were cut back, 0 bases at V and 3 bases at J, with 10 bases in the middle. Germline-derived CDR1 and CDR2 are SGDLS and YYNGEE. This CDR3 region has 14 residues. CDR3 nucleotides: TGTGCCAGCAGCGTAGCTACCCCGGACTACGAGCAGTACTTC. Translation gives CASSVATPDYEQYF. Using reference TRBV9 and TRBJ2-7 for the parts outside the CDR3, the full variable domain is DSGVTQTPKHLITATGQRVTLRCSPRSGDLSVYWYQQSLDQGLQFLIQYYNGEERAKGNILERFSAQQFPDLHSELNLSSLELGDSALYFCASSVATPDYEQYFGPGTRLTVT.

The chain joins TRBV4-1 to TRBJ2-7, with D unresolved. The CDR3 spans 13 residues. V lost 0 bases to trimming and J lost 3 bases, with 6 bases between them. CDR1 MGHRA and CDR2 YSYEKL come from the germline V gene. CDR3 region: CASSQDPDYEQYF. The CDR3, as DNA: TGCGCCAGCAGCCAAGATCCCGACTACGAGCAGTACTTC.

The chain carries TRBV2 and TRBJ2-7, with D possibly matching TRBD2 (6 bases). The CDR3 runs 14 residues. The V end was cut by 1 base, the J end by 5 bases, with 12 bases between. Germline loops: CDR1 SNHLY, CDR2 FYNNEI. CDR3 loop: CASSEVASDDEQYF. The CDR3 DNA reads as TGTGCCAGCAGTGAAGTGGCTAGCGACGACGAGCAGTACTTC.

The sample holds a few counts of this clone. The rearrangement links TRBV6-6 to TRBJ1-4; weak D call: TRBD1 (5 bases). Germline assignment: CDR1 MNHNY and CDR2 SVGAGI (reference sequence). The CDR3 is made up of 15 amino acids. The V gene lost 0 bases and the J gene lost 5 bases, with 10 bases spanning the gap. The CDR3 spells CASSYSAGQNEKLFF. The DNA for the CDR3 is TGTGCCAGCAGTTACTCGGCAGGGCAAAATGAAAAACTGTTTTTT.

The chain employs TRBV6-1 and TRBJ1-1; TRBD1 matches 8 bases. Germline V gene lookup returns CDR1 MNHNS and CDR2 SASEGT. This CDR3 has 14 residues. V dropped 6 bases and J dropped 4; count of bases not matched to a gene: 7. CDR3 DNA sequence: TGTGCCAGCAGGCACAGGGGGGAGAGCACTGAAGCTTTCTTT. It codes for CASRHRGESTEAFF.

The chain recombines TRBV7-2 with TRBJ1-1; D gene unclear. V lost 5 bases and J 7 bases, leaving 14 bases between the germline ends. CDR3 length: 13 amino acids. Germline CDR1 SGHTA, CDR2 FQGNSA. The CDR3: CASSPLVGVEAFF. The CDR3 DNA follows: TGTGCCAGCAGCCCTCTGGTAGGAGTTGAAGCTTTCTTT.

This clone was observed a handful of times. This chain links TRBV4-1 with TRBJ1-1; TRBD1 aligns across 9 bases. Germline CDR1 MGHRA, CDR2 YSYEKL. The ends lost 4 bases at V and 3 bases at J; junction bases unmatched: 6. This CDR3 region has 15 residues. The CDR3, as DNA: TGCGCCAGCAGCCGGGGGACAGGGATGGACACTGAAGCTTTCTTT. It specifies CASSRGTGMDTEAFF.

The chain employs TRBV27 and TRBJ2-5, with 10 bases that match TRBD1. The J call is doubtful: the DNA matches TRBJ2-7 better. Germline values: CDR1 MNHEY, CDR2 SMNVEV (reference sequence). The CDR3 is 16 residues long. CDR3 protein: CASSSPWGQGTHEQYF. In nucleotides, the CDR3 is TGTGCCAGCAGTTCCCCCTGGGGACAGGGGACGCACGAGCAGTACTTC.

The rearrangement joins TRBV2 to TRBJ2-5, with 8 bases aligning to TRBD2. Matching the DNA end better, TRBJ2-7 makes the J call doubtful. The CDR3 totals 15 residues. Germline V gives CDR1 SNHLY, CDR2 FYNNEI. The CDR3 protein is CASREAAGVSYEQYF. In DNA form, the CDR3 reads TGTGCCAGCAGGGAGGCAGCGGGAGTCTCCTACGAGCAGTACTTC.

The gene calls are TRBV7-8 and TRBJ1-1; unclear D gene. V was trimmed by 5 bases and J by 2 bases, leaving 24 bases between them. CDR3 length: 18 amino acids. The germline V gene encodes CDR1 SGHVS and CDR2 FQNEAQ. The CDR3 nucleotides read TGTGCCAGCAGCAAGGACGCCCGCCCGAAGGTGACAAACACTGAAGCTTTCTTT. Encoded protein: CASSKDARPKVTNTEAFF.

This clone was observed once. The chain links TRBV7-2 to TRBJ2-7; 7 nucleotides line up with TRBD2. In germline, CDR1 is SGHTA, CDR2 FQGNSA. The CDR3 is made up of 17 amino acids. Germline trimming cut 5 bases from V and 4 bases from J; bases unmatched to any gene: 17. CDR3 bases: TGTGCCAGCAGCCTATACTTCGGGCGGGAGTTAAGGTACGAGCAGTACTTC. This encodes CASSLYFGRELRYEQYF.

The chain has TRBV28 and TRBJ2-7; no reliable D call. V lost 2 bases, J lost 0 bases, and 8 bases lay in between. The germline CDR1 and CDR2 sequences are MDHEN and SYDVKM. CDR3 length: 14 residues. As DNA, the CDR3 is TGTGCCAGCAGTTTAGCCCTAAGCTCCTACGAGCAGTACTTC. It yields the protein CASSLALSSYEQYF.

This rearrangement joins TRBV7-9 to TRBJ2-1; D is perhaps TRBD1 (6 bases). Germline CDR1 SEHNR, CDR2 FQNEAQ (reference sequence). The CDR3 extends over 15 amino acids. Between the trimmed V and J ends, which lost 2 bases and 4 bases, there was a span of 12 bases. The CDR3 nucleotides read TGTGCCAGCAGCTTATTCCGTCAGGGGTACAATGAGCAGTTCTTC. It codes for CASSLFRQGYNEQFF.